This T cell receptor (beta chain) appears in the sequencing data of a study of cytomegalovirus exposure and HLA in healthy donors. Study-level findings and limits: CMV serostatus stood as the only immune exposure information on hand. Sequence variants that were highly shared formed a cluster that was likely a sequencing artifact. Most CMV-associated TCR beta chains appeared HLA-restricted in a later analysis. In most subjects, TCR beta sequences reportedly gave accurate predictions of HLA-A and HLA-B alleles.

Comments on this clone: What it binds is unknown.

Germline CDR1 is SNHLY and CDR2 is FYNNEI. V lost 2 bases and J 9 bases, leaving 11 bases between the germline ends. CDR3 size: 13 residues. The PCR contained 60 Vbeta and 13 Jbeta primers. Repertoires were generated with immunoSEQ multiplex PCR, while TCRdb's copy carries only in-frame clones and drops some. The table includes around 130,000 clones, under 70% detected once. This sequence was found in a woman aged 60 to 75 in good health and CMV-seronegative. The sample taken for sequencing was PBMCs. The J gene is TRBJ2-1, the V gene TRBV2; tentatively, D is TRBD2 (7 bases). The CDR3 DNA follows: TGTGCCAGCAGTGAACGGGGGGCGGGTGAGCAGTTCTTC. This codes for CASSERGAGEQFF.